One sample yielded the 29 T cell receptor beta chains listed below, sequenced in a study of cytomegalovirus exposure and HLA in healthy donors. 13 Jbeta primers and 60 Vbeta primers were used for the PCR. Data came from immunoSEQ multiplex PCR; TCRdb stores just in-frame clones and leaves some out. There are about 160,000 clones in the sample; roughly 80% occur only once, and 9.5% to 12% lies in the top ten. Sequencing was carried out using PBMCs. These receptors were collected from a man aged 45-60 years in good health and CMV-seropositive.

This CDR3 reads CASSPSGQGRQPQHF. CDR3 DNA sequence: TGTGCCAGCAGCCCGTCCGGGCAGGGCCGTCAGCCCCAGCATTTT. J is TRBJ1-5 and V is TRBV7-9; possibly TRBD1 for D (5 bases). With 5 bases removed from V and 6 bases from J, the gap between germline ends came to 17 bases. Looked up from germline, CDR1 is SEHNR and CDR2 is FQNEAQ (reference sequence). The length of the CDR3 is 15 residues.

The chain joins TRBV5-8 to TRBJ1-5; the D is unclear. V lost 4 bases and J lost 5, with 19 bases in between. Germline V lookup: CDR1 SGHTS, CDR2 YDEGEE. The CDR3 consists of 16 residues. The CDR3 protein is CASSPRGGNSHQPQHF. The CDR3 nucleotides read TGTGCCAGCAGCCCCCGGGGAGGTAACTCGCATCAGCCCCAGCATTTT.

V is TRBV28 and J is TRBJ2-5, with TRBD1 matching 8 bases. Germline V gene lookup returns CDR1 MDHEN and CDR2 SYDVKM. V dropped 5 bases and J dropped 5; count of bases not matched to a gene: 13. This CDR3 is 16 amino acids long. CDR3 in DNA: TGTGCCAGCAGTACCCCCGGACAGGGTGTGGGGGAGACCCAGTACTTC. It translates to CASSTPGQGVGETQYF.

The chain recombines TRBV29-1 with TRBJ2-7, with a possible D match to TRBD1 (5 bases). Germline CDR1 is SQVTM and CDR2 is ANQGSEA. The CDR3 has 13 residues. V lost 5 bases and J lost 2, with 13 bases in between. The CDR3 bases are TGCAGCGTTTCCAGGGTCCCCCCCTACGAGCAGTACTTC. The encoded protein is CSVSRVPPYEQYF.

The chain employs TRBV4-2 and TRBJ2-2; 9 bases fit TRBD2. The CDR3 extends over 18 amino acids. Looked up from germline, CDR1 is LGHNA and CDR2 is YNFKEQ. V was clipped by 1 base and J by 1 base; unmatched bases: 7. This chain's CDR3 is CASSQGWASGMNTGELFF. DNA of the CDR3: TGTGCCAGCAGCCAAGGTTGGGCTAGCGGGATGAACACCGGGGAGCTGTTTTTT.

A few counts support this clone. DNA of the CDR3: TGTGCCAGTAGCACGGGGAGGCAGCTGTACAATGAGCAGTTCTTC. Translation: CASSTGRQLYNEQFF. The V gene is TRBV19, the J gene TRBJ2-1; perhaps TRBD2 as D (6 bases). Germline CDR1 reads LNHDA; CDR2 reads SQIVND (reference sequence). The CDR3 is 15 amino acids. V lost 6 bases, J lost 4 bases, and 16 bases lay in between.

This clone was observed a few times. This chain links TRBV5-8 with TRBJ2-7; no firm D call. Deletions cut 7 bases from V and 2 bases from J, with 10 bases between. The CDR3 is 12 amino acids. CDR1 is SGHTS and CDR2 is YDEGEE in the germline V gene. CDR3 DNA sequence: TGTGCCAGCTCCACGGGTGCCTACGAGCAGTACTTC. This encodes CASSTGAYEQYF.

The V and J genes are TRBV6-6 and TRBJ2-7; a possible D gene is TRBD2 (6 bases). V was trimmed by 0 bases and J by 4 bases, leaving 16 bases between them. This CDR3 is built from 16 residues. Germline V lookup: CDR1 MNHNY, CDR2 SVGAGI (reference sequence). The CDR3 DNA follows: TGTGCCAGCAGTTACTCGATTATTAGCGGAACATACGAGCAGTACTTC. It yields the protein CASSYSIISGTYEQYF.

CDR3 region: CACQKDRDNQPQHF. In DNA form, the CDR3 reads TGTGCCTGTCAAAAGGACAGGGACAATCAGCCCCAGCATTTT. The rearrangement joins TRBV30 to TRBJ1-5, with 8 bases lining up with TRBD1. J gave up 3 bases and V 6 bases, and 7 bases lay outside the gene matches. Germline CDR1 and CDR2: GTSNPN and SVGIG (reference sequence). There are 14 residues in the CDR3.

The rearrangement uses TRBV27 and TRBJ1-5; 9 bases map to TRBD1. The CDR3 is 20 residues long. Trimming took 5 bases from V and 4 from J; bases not matched to a gene: 21. From germline, CDR1 is MNHEY and CDR2 SMNVEV (reference sequence). For the CDR3, the DNA is TGTGCCAGCAGTCTTCGGGCCGCCTTCTCACAGGGGGCCTGGAATCAGCCCCAGCATTTT. This encodes CASSLRAAFSQGAWNQPQHF.

This clone has more than one count but fewer than ten. The CDR3 coding sequence is TGTGCCAGCAGTCCAGGGTCCTTAGACTATGGCTACACCTTC. It is translated as CASSPGSLDYGYTF. The chain combines TRBV6-5 with TRBJ1-2, with D maybe TRBD1 (5 bases). There are 14 residues in the CDR3. V dropped 5 bases and J dropped 3 bases, with 13 bases sitting between them. Germline V lookup: CDR1 MNHEY, CDR2 SVGAGI.

V gene TRBV4-1 combines with J gene TRBJ1-5; D might be TRBD1 (6 bases). V dropped 2 bases and J dropped 11 bases, with 13 bases sitting between them. The CDR3 has 13 amino acids. Per germline, CDR1 MGHRA and CDR2 YSYEKL. The CDR3 protein is CASSQNLGGAQHF. The CDR3 DNA reads as TGCGCCAGCAGCCAAAATTTAGGGGGGGCCCAGCATTTT.

J is TRBJ1-5 and V is TRBV5-8; D is possibly TRBD1 (6 bases). This CDR3 spans 14 amino acids. V lost 5 bases and J lost 11, with 20 bases in between. Germline V gives CDR1 SGHTS, CDR2 YDEGEE. The CDR3 DNA is TGTGCCAGCAGTCGGGAAGGCAGGGGAGAGTCCCAGCATTTT. Protein sequence: CASSREGRGESQHF.

On this clone itself: At one of its ends the junction is not consistent with the germline gene, which may arise from a read error. The genes are TRBV28 and TRBJ2-4; D is uncertain. The CDR3 runs 12 residues. The germline V gene encodes CDR1 MDHEN and CDR2 SYDVKM. The CDR3 region has the DNA TGTGCCAGGTCGACGGATAAAAACAGTCAGTACTTC. It is translated as CARSTDKNSQYF.

The J gene is TRBJ1-2, the V gene TRBV4-3; a possible D gene is TRBD1 (5 bases). Looked up from germline, CDR1 is LGHNA and CDR2 is YSLEER. V dropped 3 bases and J dropped 8 bases, with 13 bases sitting between them. The CDR3 is 13 amino acids. CDR3 DNA sequence: TGCGCCAGCAGCCACGAAGGGGTTCGAGGCTACACCTTC. Its translation: CASSHEGVRGYTF.

The count of this clone is one. This sample includes further DNA sequences coding for the same CDR3. This rearrangement joins TRBV28 to TRBJ1-1; D unclear. CDR1 and CDR2 from the germline V gene are MDHEN and SYDVKM. V gave up 3 bases and J gave up 4 bases, with 12 bases separating them. The CDR3 is 14 residues long. CDR3 sequence reads: CASSFTGGSTEAFF. Here the CDR3 DNA reads TGTGCCAGCAGTTTTACCGGAGGATCCACTGAAGCTTTCTTT.

The chain couples TRBV2 to TRBJ2-1; a weak D match, TRBD1 (6 bases). The CDR3 is made up of 14 amino acids. Germline V lookup: CDR1 SNHLY, CDR2 FYNNEI. V lost 7 bases and J lost 9, with 19 bases in between. CDR3 in amino acids: CASNRDRSIGEQFF. The CDR3 nucleotides read TGTGCCAGCAACCGTGACAGGTCTATCGGTGAGCAGTTCTTC.

V usage is TRBV5-1 and J usage is TRBJ1-4; TRBD1 is a possible D gene (5 bases). V lost 2 bases to trimming and J lost 6 bases, with 14 bases between them. The CDR3 length is 15 residues. The germline gives CDR1 SGHRS, CDR2 YFSETQ. The CDR3 reads CASSLDAGLDEKLFF. The CDR3 DNA reads TGCGCCAGCAGCTTAGACGCAGGGTTGGATGAAAAACTGTTTTTT.

The rearrangement uses TRBV7-9 and TRBJ1-5; TRBD1 matches 9 bases. J gave up 4 bases and V 4 bases, and 5 bases lay outside the gene matches. The germline V gene encodes CDR1 SEHNR and CDR2 FQNEAQ (reference sequence). The CDR3 has 15 residues. The CDR3 loop reads CASSWTGEVNQPQHF. The CDR3 bases are TGTGCCAGCAGCTGGACAGGGGAGGTGAATCAGCCCCAGCATTTT. The whole variable domain, filled in from reference TRBV7-9 and TRBJ1-5, reads DTGVSQNPRHKITKRGQNVTFRCDPISEHNRLYWYRQTLGQGPEFLTYFQNEAQLEKSRLLSDRFSAERPKGSFSTLEIQRTEQGDSAMYLCASSWTGEVNQPQHFGDGTRLSIL.

The table lists this clone with a count of one. CDR3 protein: CASSDPGRGWREKLFF. The CDR3 DNA reads as TGTGCCAGCAGTGATCCCGGGCGGGGGTGGCGTGAAAAACTGTTTTTT. The chain carries TRBV6-1 and TRBJ1-4; TRBD1 is a possible D gene (5 bases). V lost 3 bases and J 7 bases, leaving 18 bases between the germline ends. Per the germline V gene, CDR1 is MNHNS and CDR2 is SASEGT. The CDR3 is made up of 16 amino acids.

With regard to this clone: Other DNA sequences from this sample encode an identical CDR3 as well. The CDR3 is CASSLGLSTDTQYF. The CDR3 DNA follows: TGTGCCAGCAGTTTGGGACTAAGCACAGATACGCAGTATTTT. The gene calls are TRBV28 and TRBJ2-3, with TRBD2 matching over 7 bases. This CDR3 is built from 14 residues. Germline V lookup: CDR1 MDHEN, CDR2 SYDVKM. The V gene end was trimmed by 3 bases and the J gene end by 0 bases; junction bases not matched to a gene: 0.

This clone came up a few times. V and J are TRBV5-1 and TRBJ2-5; D ambiguous. Between the trimmed V and J ends, which lost 0 bases and 3 bases, there was a span of 6 bases. CDR1 is SGHRS and CDR2 is YFSETQ in the germline V gene. The CDR3 has 13 residues. The CDR3 DNA follows: TGCGCCAGCAGCTTGGCTGAGGAAGAGACCCAGTACTTC. It translates to CASSLAEEETQYF.

The J gene is TRBJ2-5, the V gene TRBV4-1, with 8 bases identical to TRBD1. CDR1 MGHRA and CDR2 YSYEKL come from the germline V gene. The CDR3 sequence is 15 residues long. V was pared by 1 base and J by 3 bases, with 4 bases of the junction left unmatched. CDR3 coding DNA: TGCGCCAGCAGCCAAGGAGGGACAGGCAAAGAGACCCAGTACTTC. Residues: CASSQGGTGKETQYF.

The chain carries TRBV19 and TRBJ2-7; D might be TRBD2 (6 bases). V was cut by 6 bases and J by 2 bases, with 17 bases left in between. The CDR3 totals 15 residues. Germline V gives CDR1 LNHDA, CDR2 SQIVND (reference sequence). CDR3 protein: CASRRGGDPTYEQYF. In DNA, the CDR3 is TGTGCCAGTAGAAGGGGCGGGGACCCGACCTACGAGCAGTACTTC.

This clone has a handful of counts. The chain couples TRBV19 to TRBJ2-5; maybe TRBD1 (6 bases). Trimming stripped 1 base from V and 2 bases from J, with 11 bases between. The CDR3 consists of 15 residues. The germline gives CDR1 LNHDA, CDR2 SQIVND (reference sequence). The DNA of the CDR3 is TGTGCCAGTAGTATAGCAAACAGGGATCAAGAGACCCAGTACTTC. It encodes CASSIANRDQETQYF.

This clone has just one count. The V gene is TRBV19, the J gene TRBJ2-2; a weak D match, TRBD1 (6 bases). The CDR3 sequence is 16 residues long. CDR1 and CDR2 from the germline V gene are LNHDA and SQIVND (reference sequence). The V and J ends lost 3 bases and 3 bases respectively, with 14 bases between them. The CDR3 loop is CASSIRRTDDTGELFF. CDR3 nucleotide sequence: TGTGCCAGTAGTATCAGGAGGACAGATGACACCGGGGAGCTGTTTTTT.

This clone is a singleton in its sample. The chain links TRBV30 to TRBJ1-1, with D uncertain. Germline V gene sequence: CDR1 GTSNPN, CDR2 SVGIG (reference sequence). The CDR3 is 14 amino acids. V lost 4 bases to trimming and J lost 5 bases, with 17 bases between them. The DNA of the CDR3 is TGTGCCTGGAACGTTCTGTCGGGGAGGACTGAAGCTTTCTTT. Its protein is CAWNVLSGRTEAFF.

This chain uses TRBV7-6 with TRBJ2-1, with 8 bases that match TRBD1. CDR3 size: 15 residues. Germline V gene lookup returns CDR1 SGHVS and CDR2 FNYEAQ. Trimming cost V 5 bases and J 4 bases; bases outside gene matches: 7. The CDR3: CASSNRGNRYNEQFF. For the CDR3, the DNA is TGTGCCAGCAGCAACAGGGGGAATCGGTACAATGAGCAGTTCTTC.

The rearrangement joins TRBV6-5 to TRBJ1-4; 9 nucleotides match TRBD1. There are 16 residues in the CDR3. V lost 4 bases to trimming and J lost 8 bases; unmatched junction nucleotides: 11. The germline gives CDR1 MNHEY, CDR2 SVGAGI. This CDR3 reads CASSFRDREYLEKLFF. The CDR3 DNA reads as TGTGCCAGCAGTTTCCGGGACAGGGAGTATTTGGAAAAACTGTTTTTT.